These 6 T cell receptor beta chains share one sample of origin, sequenced in a study of technical replicates of blood from a few donors (TCRdb year 2017). Libraries came from the immunoSEQ multiplex PCR assay. TCRdb mirrors the immuneACCESS table, restricted to in-frame sequences. Some clones are absent from its copies; in checked studies, under half trace to an unresolved V gene, and the reason for the others is unknown. Within this sample are tens of thousands of clones, with about nine tenths of them counted one time only. The ten largest clones capture less than 0.4% of the sample. Sequencing input: T cells isolated from PBMCs. Every receptor here comes from a human donor in good health. Some clones in this sample may be carry-over from other donors' samples.

This clone was found a few times. The chain couples TRBV18 to TRBJ1-3; perhaps TRBD1 as D (5 bases). V was pared by 2 bases and J by 0 bases, with 14 bases between. From germline, CDR1 is KGHSH and CDR2 LQKENI. There are 17 residues in the CDR3. For the CDR3, the DNA is TGTGCCAGCTCACCATTCCAGACAGTCGACTCTGGAAACACCATATATTTT. Translation gives CASSPFQTVDSGNTIYF.

This chain connects TRBV4-2 to TRBJ2-5; D remains unclear. This CDR3 has 14 residues. CDR1 is LGHNA, CDR2 YNFKEQ, per germline. Deletions cut 3 bases from V and 2 bases from J, with 10 bases between. This CDR3 reads CASSQERNQETQYF. Written as DNA, the CDR3 is TGTGCCAGCAGCCAGGAGAGGAATCAAGAGACCCAGTACTTC.

The V and J genes are TRBV5-1 and TRBJ1-1; 8 bases are a match to TRBD1. The CDR3 totals 13 residues. The germline V gene encodes CDR1 SGHRS and CDR2 YFSETQ. V lost 4 bases and J lost 4; bases outside the gene matches: 3. DNA of the CDR3: TGCGCCAGCAGCGTTGACAGGGGCACTGAAGCTTTCTTT. Translating it yields CASSVDRGTEAFF. Full variable domain (rest looked up from reference TRBV5-1 and TRBJ1-1): KAGVTQTPRYLIKTRGQQVTLSCSPISGHRSVSWYQQTPGQGLQFLFEYFSETQRNKGNFPGRFSGRQFSNSRSEMNVSTLELGDSALYLCASSVDRGTEAFFGQGTRLTVV.

The chain recombines TRBV19 with TRBJ2-7; D possibly corresponds to TRBD1 (5 bases). The V end was cut by 3 bases, the J end by 4 bases, with 13 bases between. This CDR3 is built from 14 residues. Germline V gene sequence: CDR1 LNHDA, CDR2 SQIVND (reference sequence). The CDR3: CASSIGQGAYEQYF. The CDR3 region has the DNA TGTGCCAGTAGTATTGGGCAGGGCGCATACGAGCAGTACTTC. Using reference TRBV19 and TRBJ2-7 for the parts outside the CDR3, the full variable domain is DGGITQSPKYLFRKEGQNVTLSCEQNLNHDAMYWYRQDPGQGLRLIYYSQIVNDFQKGDIAEGYSVSREKKESFPLTVTSAQKNPTAFYLCASSIGQGAYEQYFGPGTRLTVT.

V is TRBV19 and J is TRBJ2-1, with a possible D match to TRBD1 (6 bases). The CDR3 has 17 amino acids. Between the trimmed V and J ends, which lost 5 bases and 2 bases, there was a span of 19 bases. CDR1 is LNHDA and CDR2 is SQIVND in the germline V gene (reference sequence). The CDR3 DNA follows: TGTGCCAGTAGTCGCCGGGACACCATTAAGCCCTACAATGAGCAGTTCTTC. Translation gives CASSRRDTIKPYNEQFF.

The rearrangement uses TRBV7-2 and TRBJ2-3; D uncertain. V lost 2 bases to trimming and J lost 7 bases, with 7 bases between them. The CDR3 is 12 residues long. The germline V gene has CDR1 SGHTA and CDR2 FQGNSA. This CDR3 is CASSLTLNTQYF. In DNA, the CDR3 is TGTGCCAGCAGCTTAACTTTAAATACGCAGTATTTT. The complete variable domain, with remaining parts taken from reference TRBV7-2 and TRBJ2-3, reads GAGVSQSPSNKVTEKGKDVELRCDPISGHTALYWYRQSLGQGLEFLIYFQGNSAPDKSGLPSDRFSAERTGGSVSTLTIQRTQQEDSAVYLCASSLTLNTQYFGPGTRLTVL.